This T cell receptor beta chain originates from a study of blood T cell repertoires in COVID-19. At the level of the study: Sites in the United States, Italy and Spain provided acute and convalescent COVID-19 samples. PBMCs, B-cell-depleted T cells, or T cells were the source of the cDNA or gDNA that made up the material.

Authors' analysis steps: It was from reference gene primer amplification that nucleated cell counts were estimated. Produced via immunoSEQ multiplex PCR; TCRdb's table is partial and in-frame only. Clonal size and the V and J genes are those of that table, whereas D and trimming came from the DNA. Of approximately 70,000 clones in the sample, approximately 83% were seen once. This clone was found a few times. The CDR3 has 11 residues. Looked up from germline, CDR1 is GTSNPN and CDR2 is SVGIG (reference sequence). Trimming took off 3 bases at V and 5 bases at J, with 4 bases between the two ends. The V call is TRBV30, the J call TRBJ2-2; no clear D. Sequenced input: peripheral blood. The source of this sequence is a woman aged 60-75 years with acute or convalescent COVID-19. This chain's CDR3 is CAWSFTGELFF. The CDR3 nucleotides read TGTGCCTGGAGCTTTACCGGGGAGCTGTTTTTT.